Below, 24 T cell receptor beta chains from the same sample are listed, as sequenced in a study of T cells in localized non-small cell lung cancer. Assay: immunoSEQ multiplex PCR; the TCRdb copy retains only in-frame clones and omits some. The sample includes hundreds of clones, 21% of them seen just once. Here the sequenced sample was lung tumor tissue, taken before any cancer treatment. The source of these receptors is a man between 40 and 70 years old with stage I squamous cell lung carcinoma.

CDR3 loop: CASSSRGTGYTDTQYF. DNA for the CDR3: TGTGCCAGCAGCTCGAGGGGGACAGGTTACACAGATACGCAGTATTTT. The rearrangement links TRBV11-3 to TRBJ2-3; TRBD1 matches at 8 bases. The trim removed 4 bases at V and 2 bases at J, leaving 8 bases unmatched. The CDR3 is 16 amino acids. Germline V CDR1 and CDR2: SGHNT, YENEEA.

This clone was picked up a small number of times. The CDR3: CASSLDLAGTGELFF. DNA of the CDR3: TGCGCCAGCAGCTTGGATCTAGCGGGKACCGGGGAGCTGTTTTTT. This chain joins TRBV5-1 and TRBJ2-2, with TRBD2 matching 8 bases. J gave up 5 bases and V 0 bases, and 3 bases lay outside the gene matches. CDR3 size: 15 residues. In germline, CDR1 is SGHRS, CDR2 YFSETQ.

This clone was picked up a small number of times. This chain joins TRBV9 and TRBJ2-3; no reliable D call. CDR1 is SGDLS, CDR2 YYNGEE, per germline. V lost 1 base to trimming and J lost 6 bases, with 15 bases between them. The CDR3 is made up of 15 amino acids. This chain's CDR3 is CASSVMGDLGDTQYF. The CDR3 DNA reads as TGTGCCAGCAGCGTAATGGGCGACCTCGGGGATACGCAGTATTTT. The full variable domain, in which reference TRBV9 and TRBJ2-3 provide the parts outside the CDR3, is DSGVTQTPKHLITATGQRVTLRCSPRSGDLSVYWYQQSLDQGLQFLIQYYNGEERAKGNILERFSAQQFPDLHSELNLSSLELGDSALYFCASSVMGDLGDTQYFGPGTRLTVL.

This clone is large (0.1 to 1%) by share. The V and J genes are TRBV11-3 and TRBJ1-2, with D maybe TRBD1 (6 bases). CDR3 length equals 14 residues. Trimming cost V 4 bases and J 5 bases, with 14 bases left between them. Germline values: CDR1 SGHNT, CDR2 YENEEA. Here the CDR3 DNA reads TGTGCCAGCAGCTCAGGGACTAGGGGGTATGGCTACACCTTC. Translation: CASSSGTRGYGYTF.

The chain has TRBV19 and TRBJ2-2; no definite D call. V was cut by 3 bases and J by 0 bases, with 8 bases left in between. Germline CDR1 LNHDA, CDR2 SQIVND (reference sequence). This CDR3 is built from 15 residues. CDR3 in DNA: TGTGCCAGTAGTATCGGGCCCGCGAACACCGGGGAGCTGTTTTTT. This sequence encodes CASSIGPANTGELFF.

This chain connects TRBV11-3 to TRBJ2-5; 7 nucleotides line up with TRBD2. V lost 5 bases, J lost 2 bases, and 8 bases stayed unmatched. Germline V gene data show CDR1 as SGHNT and CDR2 as YENEEA. This CDR3 has 15 residues. In DNA, the CDR3 is TGTGCCAGCAGCGCCTCCCTAGCGGCGCAAGAGACCCAGTACTTC. Protein: CASSASLAAQETQYF.

This clone came up a few times. This chain joins TRBV6-8 and TRBJ1-4; no clear D. The CDR3 has 15 residues. Germline loops: CDR1 MNHGY, CDR2 SAAAGT. V dropped 10 bases and J dropped 0 bases, with 15 bases sitting between them. The CDR3 region is CATRVRSATNEKLFF. The CDR3 nucleotides read TGTGCCACCAGAGTAAGGTCTGCAACTAATGAAAAACTGTTTTTT.

Judged by abundance, this clone is medium-sized. The rearrangement uses TRBV11-3 and TRBJ2-5; TRBD1 or TRBD2 may be the D gene (5 bases each). V was trimmed by 5 bases and J by 3 bases, leaving 13 bases between them. CDR3 length: 14 residues. CDR1 and CDR2 from the germline V gene are SGHNT and YENEEA. Here the CDR3 reads CASSLGPGKETQYF. CDR3 DNA sequence: TGTGCCAGCAGCCTGGGACCGGGCAAAGAGACCCAGTACTTC.

This clone was seen more than once but under ten times. This chain links TRBV19 with TRBJ2-7; 9 positions match TRBD2. Per the germline V gene, CDR1 is LNHDA and CDR2 is SQIVND (reference sequence). The CDR3 is 16 residues long. V shed 2 bases and J 0 bases; nucleotides not matched to a gene: 5. DNA for the CDR3: TGTGCCAGTAGTATACGAGCGGGGGGAGACTCCTACGAGCAGTACTTC. It yields the protein CASSIRAGGDSYEQYF.

This clone has just a few counts. The V and J genes are TRBV10-2 and TRBJ2-6; 14 bases are a match to TRBD2. CDR1 and CDR2 from the germline V gene are WSHSY and SAAADI. This CDR3 region has 18 residues. V lost 10 bases to trimming and J lost 4 bases; unmatched junction nucleotides: 12. The CDR3 spells CAISLGLAGGLGANVLTF. CDR3 DNA: TGCGCCATCAGCCTTGGACTAGCGGGGGGCTTAGGGGCCAACGTCCTGACTTTC.

The chain couples TRBV6-8 to TRBJ1-5, with a weak D call TRBD1 (5 bases). Deletions cut 6 bases from V and 2 bases from J, with 14 bases between. CDR3 length: 15 amino acids. CDR1 MNHGY and CDR2 SAAAGT come from the germline V gene. CDR3 nucleotide sequence: TGTGCCAGCAGACCGTGGGGGAATGGCAATCAGCCCCAGCATTTT. This codes for CASRPWGNGNQPQHF.

This clone has just a few counts. This chain joins TRBV19 and TRBJ2-1; tentatively, D is TRBD2 (5 bases). Trimming cost V 3 bases and J 9 bases, with 12 bases left between them. CDR1 LNHDA and CDR2 SQIVND come from the germline V gene (reference sequence). There are 13 residues in the CDR3. The CDR3 loop is CASSMLLAGEQFF. The CDR3 DNA sequence: TGTGCCAGTAGTATGTTGCTAGCTGGTGAGCAGTTCTTC. The full variable domain, in which reference TRBV19 and TRBJ2-1 provide the parts outside the CDR3, is DGGITQSPKYLFRKEGQNVTLSCEQNLNHDAMYWYRQDPGQGLRLIYYSQIVNDFQKGDIAEGYSVSREKKESFPLTVTSAQKNPTAFYLCASSMLLAGEQFFGPGTRLTVL.

The chain has TRBV12-5 and TRBJ2-5, with D possibly being TRBD2 (5 bases). Germline V gives CDR1 LGHNT, CDR2 FRNRAP. The CDR3 is 12 amino acids. The CDR3 nucleotides are TGTGCCAGCGGTCAGTACCAAGAGACCCAGTACTTC. Translated, it gives CASGQYQETQYF.

This clone is large in the sample. The V gene is TRBV9, the J gene TRBJ2-2; D not certain. The CDR3 length is 15 residues. The germline V gene encodes CDR1 SGDLS and CDR2 YYNGEE. V was clipped by 2 bases and J by 7 bases, with 15 bases between them. CDR3 coding DNA: TGTGCCAGCAGCGTCACGGTTGGAACGGGCGGGGAGCTGTTTTTT. Its protein product is CASSVTVGTGGELFF.

V gene TRBV4-1 combines with J gene TRBJ1-2; unclear D gene. The CDR3 consists of 15 residues. The germline V gene has CDR1 MGHRA and CDR2 YSYEKL. The V and J ends lost 0 bases and 11 bases respectively, with 19 bases between them. The CDR3 bases are TGCGCCAGCAGCCAAGAACTATTAGGAAGCTTCGGGTACACCTTC. This encodes CASSQELLGSFGYTF.

There are a few counts of this clone. The V call is TRBV18, the J call TRBJ2-1; tentatively, D is TRBD2 (5 bases). V lost 3 bases to trimming and J lost 5 bases, with 11 bases between them. There are 14 residues in the CDR3. Germline-derived CDR1 and CDR2 are KGHSH and LQKENI. CDR3 loop: CASSPFPSHNEQFF. The CDR3 bases are TGTGCCAGCTCACCCTTTCCTAGCCACAATGAGCAGTTCTTC.

A few counts support this clone. This rearrangement joins TRBV6-1 to TRBJ2-7; TRBD2 matches 9 bases. Losses at the gene ends were 0 bases for V and 5 bases for J; bases not matched to a gene: 17. CDR1 is MNHNS, CDR2 SASEGT, per germline. The CDR3 runs to 19 residues. CDR3 in DNA: TGTGCCAGCAGTGAAGCGGGGGATTCCCTAGCGGGGAAACGCGACGAGCAGTACTTC. Amino acids: CASSEAGDSLAGKRDEQYF.

This clone was observed a handful of times. The CDR3 DNA is TGCGCCAGCAGCTTGGGGGCAGGGGGAAACACCGGGGAGCTGTTTTTT. This translates into CASSLGAGGNTGELFF. The genes are TRBV5-1 and TRBJ2-2, with TRBD1 matching 7 bases. Germline values: CDR1 SGHRS, CDR2 YFSETQ. The CDR3 has 16 amino acids. Germline trimming cut 0 bases from V and 2 bases from J; bases unmatched to any gene: 4. The whole variable domain, filled in from reference TRBV5-1 and TRBJ2-2, reads KAGVTQTPRYLIKTRGQQVTLSCSPISGHRSVSWYQQTPGQGLQFLFEYFSETQRNKGNFPGRFSGRQFSNSRSEMNVSTLELGDSALYLCASSLGAGGNTGELFFGEGSRLTVL.

The V gene is TRBV28, the J gene TRBJ1-5; D possibly corresponds to TRBD1 (5 bases). Germline loops: CDR1 MDHEN, CDR2 SYDVKM. Trimming took 2 bases from V and 7 from J, leaving 12 bases between them. The CDR3 extends over 14 amino acids. The CDR3 protein is CASSLPGSGQPQHF. The CDR3 nucleotides are TGTGCCAGCAGTTTACCAGGGTCGGGGCAGCCCCAGCATTTT.

Only a few counts were recorded for this clone. CDR3 amino acids: CASSPRTGGYGYTF. DNA of the CDR3: TGTGCCAGCTCACCGCGGACAGGGGGATATGGCTACACCTTC. This chain uses TRBV18 with TRBJ1-2; 10 positions agree with TRBD1. The CDR3 has 14 amino acids. Germline V gene data show CDR1 as KGHSH and CDR2 as LQKENI. V shed 3 bases, J shed 5 bases, and the junction held 3 bases outside the gene matches.

This sequence joins TRBV29-1 and TRBJ2-7; TRBD1 matches 7 bases. The ends lost 5 bases at V and 7 bases at J; junction bases unmatched: 8. The CDR3 runs 12 residues. The germline CDR1 and CDR2 sequences are SQVTM and ANQGSEA. CDR3 in amino acids: CSVSTGLWEQYF. CDR3 bases: TGCAGCGTTTCGACAGGGCTATGGGAGCAGTACTTC.

This sequence joins TRBV30 and TRBJ1-1; 10 nucleotides agree with TRBD1. CDR3 length equals 15 residues. Germline V gene sequence: CDR1 GTSNPN, CDR2 SVGIG (reference sequence). J lost 7 bases, V lost 4 bases, and 12 bases had no gene match. The CDR3, as DNA: TGTGCCTGGACCACACGGACAGGGGGGACTAGTGAAGCTTTCTTT. This codes for CAWTTRTGGTSEAFF.

The genes are TRBV15 and TRBJ2-7, with TRBD1 identical over 8 bases. The CDR3 runs 17 residues. Looked up from germline, CDR1 is LNHNV and CDR2 is YYDKDF (reference sequence). The ends lost 0 bases at V and 2 bases at J; junction bases unmatched: 9. In DNA form, the CDR3 reads TGTGCCACCAGCAGAGATGAGGCAGGGGGCGAAACCTACGAGCAGTACTTC. It yields the protein CATSRDEAGGETYEQYF. Variable domain in full (rest from reference TRBV15 and TRBJ2-7): DAMVIQNPRYQVTQFGKPVTLSCSQTLNHNVMYWYQQKSSQAPKLLFHYYDKDFNNEADTPDNFQSRRPNTSFCFLDIRSPGLGDTAMYLCATSRDEAGGETYEQYFGPGTRLTVT.

This clone is categorized as hyperexpanded. This chain uses TRBV9 with TRBJ2-2, with D unclear. Trimming took 1 base from V and 5 from J, leaving 6 bases between them. CDR3 length equals 13 residues. Germline assignment: CDR1 SGDLS and CDR2 YYNGEE. The CDR3 sequence: CASSVIGTGELFF. DNA for the CDR3: TGTGCCAGCAGCGTAATAGGAACCGGGGAGCTGTTTTTT.